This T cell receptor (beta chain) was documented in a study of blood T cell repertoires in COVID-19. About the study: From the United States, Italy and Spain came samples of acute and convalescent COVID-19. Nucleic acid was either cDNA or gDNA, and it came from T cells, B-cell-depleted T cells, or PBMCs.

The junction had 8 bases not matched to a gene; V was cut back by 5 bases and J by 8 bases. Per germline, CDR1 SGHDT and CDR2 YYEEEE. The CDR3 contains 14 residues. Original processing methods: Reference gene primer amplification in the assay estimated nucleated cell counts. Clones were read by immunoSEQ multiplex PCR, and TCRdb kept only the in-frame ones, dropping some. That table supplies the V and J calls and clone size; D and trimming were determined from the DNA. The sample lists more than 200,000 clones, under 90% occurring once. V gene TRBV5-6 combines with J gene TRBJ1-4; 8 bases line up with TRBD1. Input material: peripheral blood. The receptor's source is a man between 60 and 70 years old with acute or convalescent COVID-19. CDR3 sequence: CASRPTGASEKLFF. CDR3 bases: TGTGCCAGCAGACCGACAGGGGCTTCGGAAAAACTGTTTTTT. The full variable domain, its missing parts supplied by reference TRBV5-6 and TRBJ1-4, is DAGVTQSPTHLIKTRGQQVTLRCSPKSGHDTVSWYQQALGQGPQFIFQYYEEEERQRGNFPDRFSGHQFPNYSSELNVNALLLGDSALYLCASRPTGASEKLFFGSGTQLSVL.